The 17 T cell receptor beta chains below come from one sample, sequenced in a study of blood T cell repertoires in COVID-19. Using immunoSEQ multiplex PCR, the repertoire was profiled, and TCRdb retains in-frame clones only, with some absent. Of some 21,000 clones in the sample, about 89% were seen once. Specimen: peripheral blood. These receptors were collected from a man between 65 and 79 years old with active COVID-19.

This chain connects TRBV5-4 to TRBJ2-1, with TRBD1 matching over 9 bases. V dropped 4 bases and J dropped 6; count of bases not matched to a gene: 8. Germline CDR1 is SGHNT and CDR2 is YYREEE (reference sequence). This CDR3 is 15 amino acids long. The CDR3 coding sequence is TGTGCCAGCAGCGGCCGGACAGGGGTAGGCAATGAGCAGTTCTTC. It is translated as CASSGRTGVGNEQFF.

This chain's CDR3 is CASSQDSVGQGNNEQFF. Written as DNA, the CDR3 is TGTGCCAGCAGCCAAGATAGCGTGGGACAGGGGAACAATGAGCAGTTCTTC. The rearrangement joins TRBV14 to TRBJ2-1; 10 bases fit TRBD1. The CDR3 has 17 amino acids. The V gene end was trimmed by 0 bases and the J gene end by 5 bases; junction bases not matched to a gene: 7. Germline CDR1 is SGHDN and CDR2 is FVKESK. Using reference TRBV14 and TRBJ2-1 for the parts outside the CDR3, the full variable domain is EAGVTQFPSHSVIEKGQTVTLRCDPISGHDNLYWYRRVMGKEIKFLLHFVKESKQDESGMPNNRFLAERTGGTYSTLKVQPAELEDSGVYFCASSQDSVGQGNNEQFFGPGTRLTVL.

This chain links TRBV9 with TRBJ1-3; no reliable D call. CDR1 and CDR2 from the germline V gene are SGDLS and YYNGEE. The CDR3 extends over 14 amino acids. Deletions cut 0 bases from V and 2 bases from J, with 6 bases between. CDR3 sequence (DNA): TGTGCCAGCAGCGTAGACATCACTGGAAACACCATATATTTT. This encodes CASSVDITGNTIYF.

This clone was detected only a few times. This chain joins TRBV19 and TRBJ1-5; 7 nucleotides align to TRBD1. The germline gives CDR1 LNHDA, CDR2 SQIVND (reference sequence). This CDR3 comprises 15 residues. V gave up 8 bases and J gave up 1 base; unmatched junction bases: 8. Here the CDR3 DNA reads TGTGCCAGTTCCCGACAGGGTGGGAGCAATCAGCCCCAGCATTTT. Translated: CASSRQGGSNQPQHF.

The chain employs TRBV7-9 and TRBJ1-4, with TRBD1 matching over 8 bases. V was clipped by 1 base and J by 5 bases; unmatched bases: 6. The CDR3 has 16 residues. The germline V gene has CDR1 SEHNR and CDR2 FQNEAQ (reference sequence). As DNA, the CDR3 is TGTGCCAGCAGCTTAGTGTCAGGGGGCAAGAATGAAAAACTGTTTTTT. Translating gives CASSLVSGGKNEKLFF.

This chain's CDR3 is CASSRGEPQETQYF. CDR3 nucleotides: TGTGCCAGCAGCCGGGGGGAGCCTCAAGAGACCCAGTACTTC. The chain combines TRBV11-3 with TRBJ2-5, with 7 bases matching TRBD2. Germline loops: CDR1 SGHNT, CDR2 YENEEA. CDR3 length equals 14 residues. J lost 2 bases, V lost 5 bases, and 5 bases had no gene match. The variable domain in full, completed from reference TRBV11-3 and TRBJ2-5, reads EAGVVQSPRYKIIEKKQPVAFWCNPISGHNTLYWYLQNLGQGPELLIRYENEEAVDDSQLPKDRFSAERLKGVDSTLKIQPAELGDSAVYLCASSRGEPQETQYFGPGTRLLVL.

The chain employs TRBV7-2 and TRBJ2-1; 9 bases fit TRBD1. Trimming took 4 bases from V and 6 from J; bases not matched to a gene: 10. The CDR3 runs to 16 residues. Germline-derived CDR1 and CDR2 are SGHTA and FQGNSA. The CDR3 region is CASSSRDRAFRNEQFF. Written as DNA, the CDR3 is TGTGCCAGCAGCTCGCGGGACAGGGCTTTCCGCAATGAGCAGTTCTTC. The variable domain in full, with the rest retrieved from reference TRBV7-2 and TRBJ2-1, is GAGVSQSPSNKVTEKGKDVELRCDPISGHTALYWYRQSLGQGLEFLIYFQGNSAPDKSGLPSDRFSAERTGGSVSTLTIQRTQQEDSAVYLCASSSRDRAFRNEQFFGPGTRLTVL.

The rearrangement joins TRBV10-3 to TRBJ2-7; D perhaps matches TRBD1 (6 bases). The CDR3 loop spans 21 amino acids. CDR1 is ENHRY and CDR2 is SYGVKD in the germline V gene. V lost 0 bases and J lost 0, with 27 bases in between. The CDR3 nucleotides read TGTGCCATCAGTGAGTCTACAAAACCCCAGGGGAGCGGAGTGAGCTCCTACGAGCAGTACTTC. Protein sequence: CAISESTKPQGSGVSSYEQYF.

The chain uses TRBV15 and TRBJ1-5; D is ambiguous. Between the trimmed V and J ends, which lost 3 bases and 6 bases, there was a span of 6 bases. The germline gives CDR1 LNHNV, CDR2 YYDKDF (reference sequence). The CDR3 consists of 12 residues. The CDR3 loop reads CATSRDFQPQHF. The CDR3 DNA reads TGTGCCACCAGCAGGGACTTTCAGCCCCAGCATTTT. Looking up the rest from reference TRBV15 and TRBJ1-5 gives the full variable domain: DAMVIQNPRYQVTQFGKPVTLSCSQTLNHNVMYWYQQKSSQAPKLLFHYYDKDFNNEADTPDNFQSRRPNTSFCFLDIRSPGLGDTAMYLCATSRDFQPQHFGDGTRLSIL.

The J gene is TRBJ2-5, the V gene TRBV6-6; TRBD2 might be the D (6 bases). CDR3 size: 12 residues. Deletions cut 0 bases from V and 11 bases from J, with 10 bases between. Germline-derived CDR1 and CDR2 are MNHNY and SVGAGI (reference sequence). The CDR3 spells CASSYSTRGQYF. Here the CDR3 DNA reads TGTGCCAGCAGTTACTCGACGCGGGGTCAGTACTTC.

The CDR3 coding sequence is TGCGCCAGCAGCTTGGTGGCTAGCGGGGGGGCCAGCAACAATGAGCAGTTCTTC. It yields the protein CASSLVASGGASNNEQFF. The chain employs TRBV5-1 and TRBJ2-1; 12 bases agree with TRBD2. Germline assignment: CDR1 SGHRS and CDR2 YFSETQ. The junction had 9 bases not matched to a gene; V was cut back by 0 bases and J by 5 bases. This CDR3 has 18 residues.

This chain joins TRBV3-1 (or the pseudogene TRBV3-2) and TRBJ2-3, with D possibly matching TRBD1 (8 bases). Germline CDR1 is LGHDT and CDR2 is YNNKEL (reference sequence). The CDR3 is 16 amino acids. V was shortened by 6 bases and J by 2 bases, with 18 bases between the two germline ends. CDR3 amino acids: CASSRTGGGYTDTQYF. CDR3 in DNA: TGTGCCAGCAGTAGAACAGGGGGAGGGTACACAGATACGCAGTATTTT.

This clone was counted a single time. The chain links TRBV30 to TRBJ2-7, with a tentative D call TRBD1 (6 bases). The CDR3 covers 15 residues. The germline V gene encodes CDR1 GTSNPN and CDR2 SVGIG (reference sequence). Between the trimmed V and J ends, which lost 0 bases and 0 bases, there was a span of 12 bases. CDR3 loop: CAWSVARTVSYEQYF. CDR3 nucleotide sequence: TGTGCCTGGAGTGTCGCCCGGACAGTCTCCTACGAGCAGTACTTC.

The gene calls are TRBV11-2 and TRBJ1-3, with a possible D match to TRBD1 (5 bases). The CDR3 extends over 16 amino acids. From germline, CDR1 is SGHAT and CDR2 FQNNGV. The V and J ends lost 2 bases and 1 base respectively, with 12 bases between them. The CDR3 spells CASSLSRTQSGNTIYF. Here the CDR3 DNA reads TGTGCCAGCAGCTTATCTCGGACACAATCTGGAAACACCATATATTTT. The whole variable domain, remainder taken from reference TRBV11-2 and TRBJ1-3, is EAGVAQSPRYKIIEKRQSVAFWCNPISGHATLYWYQQILGQGPKLLIQFQNNGVVDDSQLPKDRFSAERLKGVDSTLKIQPAKLEDSAVYLCASSLSRTQSGNTIYFGEGSWLTVV.

The chain uses TRBV5-6 and TRBJ2-3; TRBD2 aligns across 7 bases. CDR3 length equals 15 residues. Per germline, CDR1 SGHDT and CDR2 YYEEEE. J lost 2 bases, V lost 2 bases, and 5 bases had no gene match. Here the CDR3 reads CASSLGGSFTDTQYF. CDR3 bases: TGTGCCAGCAGCTTAGGCGGGAGTTTCACAGATACGCAGTATTTT.

This clone was counted a single time. The genes are TRBV25-1 and TRBJ1-1; the match to TRBD1 covers 7 bases. V lost 5 bases and J lost 4; bases outside the gene matches: 1. The germline V gene has CDR1 MGHDK and CDR2 SYGVNS. There are 12 residues in the CDR3. CDR3 sequence: CASSQGGTEAFF. Here the CDR3 DNA reads TGTGCCAGCAGTCAGGGGGGCACTGAAGCTTTCTTT.

This chain links TRBV5-1 with TRBJ2-1; perhaps TRBD2 as D (6 bases). Germline CDR1 SGHRS, CDR2 YFSETQ. The CDR3 runs 15 residues. V was trimmed by 4 bases and J by 6 bases, leaving 17 bases between them. The CDR3 spells CASSGNSGRSNEQFF. The CDR3 DNA reads as TGCGCCAGCAGCGGGAACAGCGGGCGGTCCAATGAGCAGTTCTTC.